The next 13 T cell receptor beta chains were all read from a single sample in a study of human T cells and chemical hapten exposure. Time point here: patch test 1, 2 weeks after DPC sensitization. Treatment indicated: therapeutic diphenylcyclopropenone sensitization with weekly scalp DPC. TCRdb re-called the RACE reads through MiXCR, storing one row per CDR3 protein. The table includes about 360,000 distinct CDR3 sequences, around 4.8% detected once. Sequences were derived from whole blood, sampled in connection with sensitization to the hapten diphenylcyclopropenone (DPC). The receptors stem from a woman aged 45-59 years with alopecia areata. Some clones in this sample may be carry-over from other donors' samples.

This sequence joins TRBV12-3 or TRBV12-4 and TRBJ2-3; perhaps TRBD1 as D (6 bases). The CDR3 runs to 15 residues. V was clipped by 3 bases and J by 6 bases, with 16 bases between them. For the CDR3, the DNA is TGTGCCAGCAGTTTCCCCTGGACAGTGTGGGATACGCAGTATTTT. Protein: CASSFPWTVWDTQYF.

Comments on this clonotype: Being one base from a much bigger clone, this may be a read error. The genes are TRBV12-3 or TRBV12-4 and TRBJ1-2, with 7 nucleotides matching TRBD1. CDR3 size: 13 residues. The CDR3 loop reads CASTLDRAYVYTF. DNA of the CDR3: TGTGCCAGCACTCTAGACAGGGCCTATGTCTACACCTTC.

CDR3 residues: CSAREPPLAGNEQFF. DNA of the CDR3: TGCAGTGCTAGAGAACCGCCACTAGCGGGAAATGAGCAGTTCTTC. The chain couples TRBV20-1 to TRBJ2-1; 10 bases map to TRBD2. V shed 0 bases, J shed 7 bases, and the junction held 6 bases outside the gene matches. CDR1 is DFQATT, CDR2 SNEGSKA, per germline (reference sequence). This CDR3 spans 15 amino acids.

V is TRBV3-1 and J is TRBJ2-2; D is perhaps TRBD2 (5 bases). This CDR3 region has 15 residues. The V end was cut by 3 bases, the J end by 4 bases, with 12 bases between. The germline V gene encodes CDR1 LGHDT and CDR2 YNNKEL (reference sequence). The CDR3 nucleotides are TGTGCCAGCAGCCACGACGGGGTGAGCACCGGGGAGCTGTTTTTT. It translates to CASSHDGVSTGELFF.

This clonotype occurred many times. This sequence joins TRBV6-2 or TRBV6-3 and TRBJ1-6; 7 bases fit TRBD1. Germline V CDR1 and CDR2: MNHEY, SVGEGT. Trimming at V came to 6 bases and at J to 7 bases, leaving 9 bases not matched to a gene. The CDR3 contains 15 residues. The CDR3, as DNA: TGTGCCAGCAGCCCTCAGCAGGGGGGAAATTCACCCCTCCACTTT. Encoded protein: CASSPQQGGNSPLHF.

This clonotype was found a few times. The V call is TRBV12-3 or TRBV12-4, the J call TRBJ2-7; 9 bases are shared with TRBD2. The CDR3 runs 14 residues. V lost 7 bases, J lost 0 bases, and 4 bases stayed unmatched. The CDR3 protein is CASTISGSSYEQYF. DNA for the CDR3: TGTGCCAGCACCATTAGCGGGAGCTCCTACGAGCAGTACTTC.

This clonotype came up many times. The chain joins TRBV29-1 to TRBJ2-2; 8 bases map to TRBD1. Germline CDR1 is SQVTM and CDR2 is ANQGSEA. V lost 8 bases, J lost 2 bases, and 19 bases stayed unmatched. The CDR3 is made up of 18 amino acids. This chain's CDR3 is CSTTPWQGAIRNTGELFF. The DNA for the CDR3 is TGCAGCACGACGCCCTGGCAGGGGGCAATTCGCAACACCGGGGAGCTGTTTTTT.

The sample holds a few counts of this clonotype. This chain uses TRBV29-1 with TRBJ2-5, with 10 bases fitting TRBD2. This CDR3 has 14 residues. V shed 5 bases and J 0 bases; nucleotides not matched to a gene: 3. CDR1 is SQVTM, CDR2 ANQGSEA, per germline. The CDR3 nucleotides read TGCAGCGTTCCACTAGCGGGGTACCAAGAGACCCAGTACTTC. This translates into CSVPLAGYQETQYF.

There are many counts of this clonotype. The genes are TRBV28 and TRBJ2-7; maybe TRBD2 (5 bases). The V end was cut by 6 bases, the J end by 0 bases, with 15 bases between. Germline CDR1 reads MDHEN; CDR2 reads SYDVKM. This CDR3 spans 15 amino acids. The CDR3 protein is CASSPGLTSSYEQYF. For the CDR3, the DNA is TGTGCCAGCAGCCCCGGACTCACGAGCTCCTACGAGCAGTACTTC.

The V and J genes are TRBV9 and TRBJ2-1; TRBD2 matches at 12 bases. Germline CDR1 and CDR2: SGDLS and YYNGEE. This CDR3 is built from 15 residues. V lost 1 base, J lost 7 bases, and 3 bases stayed unmatched. Here the CDR3 reads CASSVLAGGRNEQFF. The CDR3 DNA reads TGTGCCAGCAGCGTACTAGCGGGGGGGCGGAATGAGCAGTTCTTC.

Many counts were recorded for this clonotype. The J gene is TRBJ2-7, the V gene TRBV7-2; either TRBD1 or TRBD2 may supply D (5 bases each). This CDR3 is 16 amino acids long. Germline V gene lookup returns CDR1 SGHTA and CDR2 FQGNSA. V lost 5 bases and J 2 bases, leaving 19 bases between the germline ends. The CDR3 is CASSRPGEGRTYEQYF. Written as DNA, the CDR3 is TGTGCCAGCAGCCGACCCGGAGAGGGACGGACCTACGAGCAGTACTTC.

This clonotype was observed a handful of times. The chain employs TRBV18 and TRBJ1-5, with D possibly TRBD1 on 5 matching bases. Looked up from germline, CDR1 is KGHSH and CDR2 is LQKENI. The CDR3 has 14 residues. Deletions cut 6 bases from V and 7 bases from J, with 16 bases between. This chain's CDR3 is CASSRTGESQPQHF. CDR3 nucleotides: TGTGCCAGCTCCCGAACGGGGGAAAGCCAGCCCCAGCATTTT.

V and J are TRBV10-1 and TRBJ2-1; 9 bases line up with TRBD2. This CDR3 has 14 residues. Germline CDR1 WNHNN, CDR2 SYGVQD (reference sequence). Trimming took 5 bases from V and 5 from J; bases not matched to a gene: 4. The CDR3 reads CASSLGLANNEQFF. CDR3 bases: TGCGCCAGCAGTCTCGGACTAGCGAACAATGAGCAGTTCTTC.